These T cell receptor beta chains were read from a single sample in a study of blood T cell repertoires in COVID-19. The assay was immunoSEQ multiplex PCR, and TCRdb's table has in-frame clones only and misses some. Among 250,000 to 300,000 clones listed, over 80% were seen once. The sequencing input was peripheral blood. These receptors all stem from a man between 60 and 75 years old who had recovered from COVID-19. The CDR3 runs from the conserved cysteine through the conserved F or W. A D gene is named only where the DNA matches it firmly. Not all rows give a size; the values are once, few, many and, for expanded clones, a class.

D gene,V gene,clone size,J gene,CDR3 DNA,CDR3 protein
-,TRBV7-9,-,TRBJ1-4,TGTGCCAGCAGCTTATCCAGGGCTCCGAATGAAAAACTGTTTTTT,CASSLSRAPNEKLFF
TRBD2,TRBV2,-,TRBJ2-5,TGTGCCAGCAGTGATAAGGCTAGCGGTCAGACCCAGTACTTC,CASSDKASGQTQYF
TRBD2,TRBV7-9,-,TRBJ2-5,TGTGCCAGCAGCTTGTGGACTAGCGGGAGTCAAGAGACCCAGTACTTC,CASSLWTSGSQETQYF
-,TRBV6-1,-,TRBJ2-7,TGTGCCAGCAGTGAACGCGGCGACTTGGGCTACGAGCAGTACTTC,CASSERGDLGYEQYF
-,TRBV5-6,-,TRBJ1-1,TGTGCCAGCAGCTGGGGGGACACTGAAGCTTTCTTT,CASSWGDTEAFF
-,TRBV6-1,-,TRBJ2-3,TGTGCCAGCAGTGTCTTTTCCCAGGGGGGTTTTGGCACAGATACGCAGTATTTT,CASSVFSQGGFGTDTQYF
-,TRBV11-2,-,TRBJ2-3,TGTGCCAGCAGCTTTCCGGGGGTGGATACGCAGTATTTT,CASSFPGVDTQYF
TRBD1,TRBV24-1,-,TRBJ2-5,TGTGCCACCAGTGATGGGACAGGGAATTTGGAGACCCAGTACTTC,CATSDGTGNLETQYF
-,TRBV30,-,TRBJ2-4,TGTGCCTGGAGACCAGGAACAAACATTCAGTACTTC,CAWRPGTNIQYF
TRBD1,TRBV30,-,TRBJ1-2,TGTGCCCTTGAAGTACTAACAGGGGACAACTATGGCTACACCTTC,CALEVLTGDNYGYTF
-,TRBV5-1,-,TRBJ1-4,TGCGCCAGCAGCTTGGCCGGGGGGATGGGTGAAAAACTGTTTTTT,CASSLAGGMGEKLFF
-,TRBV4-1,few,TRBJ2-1,TGCGCCAGCAGCCAAGAAGACTTTTACAATGAGCAGTTCTTC,CASSQEDFYNEQFF
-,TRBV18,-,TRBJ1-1,TGTGCCAGCTCAGAAAGACAGTCCGGGAACACTGAAGCTTTCTTT,CASSERQSGNTEAFF
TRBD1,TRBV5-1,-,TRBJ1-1,TGCGCCAGCAAATCAGGACAGGGAATGTTCATGAACACTGAAGCTTTCTTT,CASKSGQGMFMNTEAFF
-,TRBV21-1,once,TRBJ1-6,TGTGCCAGCAGCCTATCACCCCTCCACTTT,CASSLSPLHF
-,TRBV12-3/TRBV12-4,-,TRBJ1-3,TGTGCCAGCAGTTTGGGGAGCGTAAACACCATATATTTT,CASSLGSVNTIYF
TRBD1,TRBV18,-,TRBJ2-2,TGTGCCAGCTCACCCCGGACAGGACTGACCGGGGAGCTGTTTTTT,CASSPRTGLTGELFF
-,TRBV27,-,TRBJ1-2,TGTGCCAGCGCTCTCCAAGGGCAGGGTAACTATGGCTACACCTTC,CASALQGQGNYGYTF
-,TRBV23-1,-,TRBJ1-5,TGCGCCAGCAGTCAATCGGTCAACAGGAGCAATCAGCCCCAGCATTTT,CASSQSVNRSNQPQHF
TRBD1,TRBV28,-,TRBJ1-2,TGTGCCAGCGGAACAGGGGTCATCTATGGCTACACCTTC,CASGTGVIYGYTF
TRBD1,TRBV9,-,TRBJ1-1,TGTGCCAGCAGCGGAGGGGGCAATAAGAACACTGAAGCTTTCTTT,CASSGGGNKNTEAFF
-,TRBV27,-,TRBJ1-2,TGTGCCAGCAGTTTTAGCACAGGTCTGCAAGGCTACACCTTC,CASSFSTGLQGYTF